The 8 T cell receptor beta chains below come from one sample, sequenced in a study of monozygotic twins with inflammatory bowel disease. Following a re-call of the 5' RACE reads, TCRdb has one entry per CDR3 protein and lacks DNA. The listing contains nearly 45,000 distinct CDR3 sequences. Sequences were obtained from blood. All receptors come from a human donor with ulcerative colitis or Crohn's disease, or a healthy co-twin of an affected twin (not recorded which).

The chain uses TRBV24-1 and TRBJ2-1; absent DNA, TCRdb's TRBD1 call cannot be checked. Germline V gene lookup returns CDR1 KGHDR and CDR2 SFDVKD. The CDR3 extends over 15 amino acids. This CDR3 is CATSDNTRDTTEQFF.

The genes are TRBV28 and TRBJ2-7; the TCRdb call, TRBD1, lacks DNA for checking. The CDR3 spans 14 residues. Germline V gene sequence: CDR1 MDHEN, CDR2 SYDVKM. CDR3 protein: CASSLPGYSYEQYF.

This chain connects TRBV18 to TRBJ1-2. There are 12 residues in the CDR3. The germline CDR1 and CDR2 sequences are KGHSH and LQKENI. The CDR3 protein is CASSPESGGYTF.

The chain carries TRBV20-1 and TRBJ2-1; TCRdb names TRBD2, which stays unverified in the absence of DNA. The germline V gene has CDR1 DFQATT and CDR2 SNEGSKA (reference sequence). This CDR3 spans 15 amino acids. CDR3 protein: CSALGLAGEVNEQFF.

The chain employs TRBV6-5 and TRBJ2-3. The CDR3 has 13 amino acids. Germline-derived CDR1 and CDR2 are MNHEY and SVGAGI. The CDR3 here is CASSYQNTDTQYF.

The chain has TRBV28 and TRBJ2-1; TCRdb lists TRBD1, though no DNA is available to test this call. CDR1 and CDR2 (germline): MDHEN, SYDVKM. The CDR3 extends over 14 amino acids. The CDR3 spells CASSFLSAYNEQFF.

This chain connects TRBV7-9 to TRBJ2-1; the D gene TCRdb calls, TRBD1, cannot be checked with no DNA. The germline V gene encodes CDR1 SEHNR and CDR2 FQNEAQ (reference sequence). This CDR3 is built from 12 residues. CDR3: CASSPENGGSLF.

The chain has TRBV7-9 and TRBJ1-6; with no DNA, the TCRdb D assignment of TRBD1 cannot be verified. The CDR3 spans 16 residues. Per germline, CDR1 SEHNR and CDR2 FQNEAQ (reference sequence). CDR3 loop: CASSHPDRPSNSPLHF.